This T cell receptor (beta chain) came from a study of T cells in Graves' hyperthyroidism and ophthalmopathy. General study findings and limits: Most thyroid clonotypes expanded above 0.001 appeared in blood too.

Amplified TCR beta CDR3 regions came from RNA transcripts. TCR CDR3 underwent first-round RT-PCR with the HTBI primer set. MiXCR, applied by TCRdb to the multiplex PCR reads, yields one record per CDR3 protein. The data hold about 300,000 distinct CDR3 sequences, with about an eighth observed a single time. In regard to this clonotype: Its target is unknown. A read error is possible here, since a much larger clone lies one base away.

Looked up from germline, CDR1 is SQVTM and CDR2 is ANQGSEA. The CDR3 length is 15 residues. Patients counted as stable if ophthalmopathy did not develop within 18 months. The hyperthyroidism was newly diagnosed and had lasted under 2 months; the patients were aged 18 to 65. Sample: blood. The TCR was taken from a woman aged 40-49 years with Graves' hyperthyroidism. V gene TRBV29-1 combines with J gene TRBJ1-3, with D unresolved. The CDR3 DNA is TGCAGCGTTGCTGACACCACCCTTAGAGGAAACACCGTATATTTT. Amino acid sequence: CSVADTTLRGNTVYF.